The subject of this entry is one TCR beta chain. This clonotype was counted at least ten times. What antigen it recognizes has not been identified. No per-base quality is available; no much larger clone lies one base away. Relative to germline, V is 6 bases shorter and J is 1 base shorter, with 17 bases between their ends. The CDR3, cysteine through phenylalanine, is 16 amino acids long. Only CDR3 DNA remains: 48 bases, in frame from the first base. Reading the germline V gene gives CDR1 MNHEY and CDR2 SVGAGI. These data come from a study of T-cell reconstitution after alpha-beta-depleted transplantation in children (dated by TCRdb to the mid-2010s). For the study in its entirety: T-cell immune reconstitution after TCRalphabeta/CD19-depleted allogeneic hematopoietic cell transplantation in children was quantitatively tracked in the study by means of TCR repertoire profiling.

The protocol used for the library was PCR. Sequencer: Illumina HiSeq 2500. TCR library preparation used molecular barcoding, with unique molecular identifiers applied to normalize quantification of the TCRbeta repertoire. TCRdb handled the public reads itself, with Q25 trimming in fastp and clone calling in MiXCR, and kept productive beta chains. Every entry covers one CDR3 protein and lists the most common genes and DNA from its rows. This sample has some 600,000 distinct CDR3 sequences in its table, and roughly 17% of those were observed once. The ten largest clonotypes hold 0.8% to 1.1% of the sample.

This receptor was identified in a human donor who donated a stem cell graft to a child with acute myeloid leukemia. The sample consisted of PBMCs from the stem cell graft donor, taken from the stem cell graft. Recombination linked TRBV6-5 to TRBJ2-3, with the D gene not clear enough to name. This receptor has the CDR3 CASSRRSYDGTDTQYF. The DNA sequence is as follows: TGTGCCAGCAGCCGACGCAGTTATGATGGCACAGATACGCAGTATTTT.